The 22 T cell receptor beta chains below were found in one sample sequenced in a study of chemoradiotherapy in HPV16-positive cancers. The table came from immunoSEQ multiplex PCR; TCRdb's copy has only in-frame clones and leaves some out. The sample shows some 11,000 clones, less than 80% of them seen only once. The sample here was taken from a patient who underwent chemoradiotherapy. Source of these receptors: a human donor with HPV-associated anogenital cancer.

CDR3 sequence (DNA): TGTGCCAGCAGTGAAGGGATTCGGGAAAAACTGTTTTTT. Amino acid sequence: CASSEGIREKLFF. The V and J genes are TRBV2 and TRBJ1-4; D unresolved. The CDR3 has 13 amino acids. Trimming removed 1 base from V and 8 bases from J, with 8 bases in between. Looked up from germline, CDR1 is SNHLY and CDR2 is FYNNEI.

The gene calls are TRBV7-2 and TRBJ1-1; no definite D call. The CDR3 covers 13 residues. Germline CDR1 SGHTA, CDR2 FQGNSA. The ends were cut back, 1 base at V and 5 bases at J, with 8 bases in the middle. In nucleotides, the CDR3 is TGTGCCAGCAGCTTAGTAGGGAGGACTGAAGCTTTCTTT. Protein product: CASSLVGRTEAFF. The full variable domain, its missing parts supplied by reference TRBV7-2 and TRBJ1-1, is GAGVSQSPSNKVTEKGKDVELRCDPISGHTALYWYRQSLGQGLEFLIYFQGNSAPDKSGLPSDRFSAERTGGSVSTLTIQRTQQEDSAVYLCASSLVGRTEAFFGQGTRLTVV.

CDR3 in amino acids: CAWSRGTVTYEQYF. The CDR3 DNA follows: TGTGCCTGGAGTCGGGGGACGGTGACCTACGAGCAGTACTTC. The genes are TRBV30 and TRBJ2-7; a possible D gene is TRBD2 (6 bases). The germline CDR1 and CDR2 sequences are GTSNPN and SVGIG (reference sequence). This CDR3 contains 14 residues. V lost 2 bases, J lost 2 bases, and 13 bases lay in between.

There are a few counts of this clone. The chain links TRBV7-6 to TRBJ2-7, with 9 nucleotides matching TRBD2. The ends lost 5 bases at V and 1 base at J; junction bases unmatched: 15. This CDR3 spans 18 amino acids. Germline CDR1 and CDR2: SGHVS and FNYEAQ. The CDR3 region is CASSLFRLAGRMSYEQYF. The DNA for the CDR3 is TGTGCCAGCAGCCTATTTCGGCTAGCGGGGAGGATGTCCTACGAGCAGTACTTC.

V usage is TRBV7-8 and J usage is TRBJ2-5, with D maybe TRBD1 (5 bases). CDR1 and CDR2 from the germline V gene are SGHVS and FQNEAQ. This CDR3 spans 14 amino acids. V was clipped by 1 base and J by 1 base, with 7 bases between them. As DNA, the CDR3 is TGTGCCAGCAGCTTAGGGGGCAGCCAAGAGACCCAGTACTTC. Translated: CASSLGGSQETQYF.

The genes are TRBV9 and TRBJ1-6; the match to TRBD1 covers 10 bases. Germline values: CDR1 SGDLS, CDR2 YYNGEE. This CDR3 contains 15 residues. Trimming removed 5 bases from V and 5 bases from J; junction bases left unmatched: 4. CDR3 residues: CASRGTGDNNSPLHF. The CDR3 coding sequence is TGTGCCAGCAGAGGGACAGGGGATAATAATTCACCCCTCCACTTT.

The chain uses TRBV15 and TRBJ1-5, with D unresolved. Germline CDR1 and CDR2: LNHNV and YYDKDF (reference sequence). The CDR3 is 13 residues long. Trimming pared 0 bases from V and 7 bases from J, leaving 7 bases between. The CDR3 protein is CATSRDRRQPQHF. The CDR3 DNA reads TGTGCCACCAGCAGAGATCGGCGGCAGCCCCAGCATTTT.

Only a few counts were recorded for this clone. The V call is TRBV7-8, the J call TRBJ1-2, with TRBD1 identical over 7 bases. Trimming cost V 4 bases and J 8 bases; bases outside gene matches: 10. The CDR3 contains 14 residues. Germline V gene sequence: CDR1 SGHVS, CDR2 FQNEAQ. The CDR3 DNA sequence: TGTGCCAGCAGCTCCTCGGACAGGCCGGGGGGCTACACCTTC. This translates into CASSSSDRPGGYTF.

This rearrangement joins TRBV25-1 to TRBJ2-5; D gene unclear. V dropped 1 base and J dropped 7 bases, with 4 bases sitting between them. This CDR3 region has 11 residues. Germline V gene data show CDR1 as MGHDK and CDR2 as SYGVNS. CDR3 sequence (DNA): TGTGCCAGCAGTGAATTTACGACCCAGTACTTC. It yields the protein CASSEFTTQYF.

The gene calls are TRBV20-1 and TRBJ1-6; weak D call: TRBD1 (5 bases). The CDR3 has 11 amino acids. The germline CDR1 and CDR2 sequences are DFQATT and SNEGSKA (reference sequence). Trimming left V 6 bases short and J 9 bases short, with 9 bases between. The CDR3 nucleotides are TGCAGTGCCGCCGGGGGTTCACCCCTCCACTTT. Translating gives CSAAGGSPLHF.

This clone was detected a few times. The chain recombines TRBV2 with TRBJ2-5, with a weak D call TRBD1 (7 bases). V lost 2 bases to trimming and J lost 5 bases, with 21 bases between them. Per the germline V gene, CDR1 is SNHLY and CDR2 is FYNNEI. The CDR3 length is 17 residues. CDR3 DNA sequence: TGTGCCAGCAGTGAAATATCCTCGACAGGGACTTATGAGACCCAGTACTTC. Encoded protein: CASSEISSTGTYETQYF.

V is TRBV7-9 and J is TRBJ1-5, with unresolved D. The germline V gene has CDR1 SEHNR and CDR2 FQNEAQ (reference sequence). CDR3 length: 12 residues. Trimming removed 1 base at V and 8 bases at J, with 6 bases between. CDR3 coding DNA: TGTGCCAGCAGCTTAGAAGGGAAGCCCCAGCATTTT. Amino acid sequence: CASSLEGKPQHF.

Here the CDR3 reads CASSLLTADTQYF. Written as DNA, the CDR3 is TGTGCCAGCAGTTTATTGACGGCAGATACGCAGTATTTT. The rearrangement uses TRBV27 and TRBJ2-3, with D unclear. This CDR3 has 13 residues. With 1 base removed from V and 4 bases from J, the gap between germline ends came to 6 bases. Per the germline V gene, CDR1 is MNHEY and CDR2 is SMNVEV (reference sequence).

This clone was seen a handful of times. The chain combines TRBV4-2 with TRBJ1-6, with TRBD1 as a possible D gene (5 bases). V was clipped by 3 bases and J by 10 bases, with 7 bases between them. Germline V gives CDR1 LGHNA, CDR2 YNFKEQ. The CDR3 runs to 12 residues. The CDR3 region has the DNA TGTGCCAGCAGCCAGGGGGGATCACCCCTCCACTTT. Protein sequence: CASSQGGSPLHF.

V gene TRBV7-9 combines with J gene TRBJ2-3; 10 positions agree with TRBD2. The CDR3 runs to 15 residues. Germline V gene lookup returns CDR1 SEHNR and CDR2 FQNEAQ (reference sequence). The J segment lost 6 bases and the V segment lost 3 bases, leaving 6 bases of the junction unmatched. DNA for the CDR3: TGTGCCAGCAGCTTCGTAGCGGGGGGCCGGGATACGCAGTATTTT. Amino acids: CASSFVAGGRDTQYF.

V and J are TRBV2 and TRBJ1-1; maybe TRBD1 (6 bases). Germline CDR1 is SNHLY and CDR2 is FYNNEI. This CDR3 spans 15 amino acids. Between the trimmed V and J ends, which lost 5 bases and 4 bases, there was a span of 17 bases. CDR3 residues: CASSRDILRGTEAFF. CDR3 bases: TGTGCCAGCAGTAGGGACATTCTAAGAGGCACTGAAGCTTTCTTT.

V gene TRBV9 combines with J gene TRBJ1-3; the D gene is possibly TRBD1 (6 bases). The CDR3 extends over 14 amino acids. V was pared by 0 bases and J by 4 bases, with 8 bases between. Germline CDR1 and CDR2: SGDLS and YYNGEE. In DNA form, the CDR3 reads TGTGCCAGCAGCGTAGAGACAGGAGGAAACACCATATATTTT. Its protein product is CASSVETGGNTIYF.

This chain joins TRBV30 and TRBJ2-5, with unresolved D. This CDR3 region has 12 residues. Germline V gene sequence: CDR1 GTSNPN, CDR2 SVGIG (reference sequence). Trimming cost V 2 bases and J 5 bases, with 9 bases left between them. CDR3 protein: CAWSIISETQYF. The CDR3 DNA reads as TGTGCCTGGAGTATAATCAGCGAGACCCAGTACTTC.

This clone has only a few counts. This chain links TRBV11-3 with TRBJ2-7; D is perhaps TRBD1 (5 bases). The V end lost 8 bases, the J end lost 3 bases, and 14 bases lay between the germline ends. This CDR3 region has 13 residues. The germline V gene has CDR1 SGHNT and CDR2 YENEEA. CDR3 loop: CASSQGRDYEQYF. CDR3 DNA: TGTGCCAGCTCGCAGGGTAGAGACTACGAGCAGTACTTC.

The chain uses TRBV18 and TRBJ1-1; unclear D gene. V was cut by 2 bases and J by 1 base, with 11 bases left in between. The CDR3 covers 15 residues. CDR1 is KGHSH, CDR2 LQKENI, per germline. CDR3 amino acids: CASSPAELGNTEAFF. In DNA form, the CDR3 reads TGTGCCAGCTCACCAGCCGAGCTGGGGAACACTGAAGCTTTCTTT.

This chain links TRBV2 with TRBJ2-5; 10 bases line up with TRBD2. The CDR3 runs to 18 residues. The V segment lost 4 bases and the J segment 1 base; nucleotides outside the gene matches: 12. CDR1 is SNHLY and CDR2 is FYNNEI in the germline V gene. For the CDR3, the DNA is TGTGCCAGCAGTGCCGATCTAGGGCTAGCGGGGGCCCAAGAGACCCAGTACTTC. Residues: CASSADLGLAGAQETQYF.

V gene TRBV4-2 combines with J gene TRBJ1-5; 7 bases match TRBD1. CDR3 length: 14 residues. V lost 6 bases, J lost 7 bases, and 9 bases stayed unmatched. CDR1 LGHNA and CDR2 YNFKEQ come from the germline V gene. The CDR3 loop reads CASSLQGGEQPQHF. Here the CDR3 DNA reads TGTGCCAGCAGTCTCCAGGGGGGAGAACAGCCCCAGCATTTT.